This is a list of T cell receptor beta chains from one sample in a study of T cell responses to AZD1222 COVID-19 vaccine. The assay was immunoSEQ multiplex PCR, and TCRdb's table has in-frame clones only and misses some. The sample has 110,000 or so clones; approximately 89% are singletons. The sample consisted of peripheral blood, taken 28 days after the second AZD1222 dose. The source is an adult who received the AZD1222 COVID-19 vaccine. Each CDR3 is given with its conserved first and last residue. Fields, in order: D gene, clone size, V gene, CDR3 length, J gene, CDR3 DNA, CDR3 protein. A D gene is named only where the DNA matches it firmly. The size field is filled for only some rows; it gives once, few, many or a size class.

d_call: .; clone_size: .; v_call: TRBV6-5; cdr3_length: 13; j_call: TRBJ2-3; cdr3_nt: TGTGCCAGCGGCAGGGTTAGCACAGATACGCAGTATTTT; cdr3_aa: CASGRVSTDTQYF
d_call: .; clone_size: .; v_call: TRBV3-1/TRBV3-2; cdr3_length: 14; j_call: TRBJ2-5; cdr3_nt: TGTGCCAGCAGCCAATCCGGGAGCCTAGGGACCCAGTACTTC; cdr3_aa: CASSQSGSLGTQYF
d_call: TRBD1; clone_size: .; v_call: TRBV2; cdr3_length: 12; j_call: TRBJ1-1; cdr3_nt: TGTGCCGGTAGGACAGGTAACACTGAAGCTTTCTTT; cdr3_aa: CAGRTGNTEAFF
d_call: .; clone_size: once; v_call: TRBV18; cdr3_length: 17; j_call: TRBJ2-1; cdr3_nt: TGTGCCAGCTCACCACCCGCAACGCGGGGAGGGGGCAATGAGCAGTTCTTC; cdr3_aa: CASSPPATRGGGNEQFF
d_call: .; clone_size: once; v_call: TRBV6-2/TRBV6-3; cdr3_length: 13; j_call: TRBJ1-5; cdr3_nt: TGTGCCAGCAGTTGGGTCGGCAATCAGCCCCAGCATTTT; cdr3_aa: CASSWVGNQPQHF
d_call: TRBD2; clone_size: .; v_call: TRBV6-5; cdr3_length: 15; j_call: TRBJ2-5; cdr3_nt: TGTGCCAGCAGTAAGACTAGCGGGCCCAGGGAGACCCAGTACTTC; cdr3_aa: CASSKTSGPRETQYF
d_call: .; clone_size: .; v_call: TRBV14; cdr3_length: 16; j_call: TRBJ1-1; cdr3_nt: TGTGCCAGCAGCCAAGATCCCGGACAGTGGAACACTGAAGCTTTCTTT; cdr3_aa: CASSQDPGQWNTEAFF
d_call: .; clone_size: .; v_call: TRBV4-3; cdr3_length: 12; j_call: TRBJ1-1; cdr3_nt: TGCGCCAGCAGCCGTCCAGGACTTGAAGCTTTCTTT; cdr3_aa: CASSRPGLEAFF
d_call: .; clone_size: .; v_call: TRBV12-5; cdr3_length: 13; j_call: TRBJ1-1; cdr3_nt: TGTGCTAGTGGGGGGCAGGTTAACACTGAAGCTTTCTTT; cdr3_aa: CASGGQVNTEAFF
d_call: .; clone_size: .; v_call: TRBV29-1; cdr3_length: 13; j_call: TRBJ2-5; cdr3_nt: TGCAGCGTTAAACCACAGATCCAAGAGACCCAGTACTTC; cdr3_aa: CSVKPQIQETQYF
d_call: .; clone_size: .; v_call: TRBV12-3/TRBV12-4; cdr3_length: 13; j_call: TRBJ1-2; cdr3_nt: TGTGCCAGCAGCAAAGATACAGGGTATGGCTACACCTTC; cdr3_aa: CASSKDTGYGYTF
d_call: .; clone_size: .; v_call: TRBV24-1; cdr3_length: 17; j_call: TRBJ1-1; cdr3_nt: TGTGCCACCAGTGCCGCGGCGGGAGGCGGGAAAGGCACTGAAGCTTTCTTT; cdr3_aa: CATSAAAGGGKGTEAFF
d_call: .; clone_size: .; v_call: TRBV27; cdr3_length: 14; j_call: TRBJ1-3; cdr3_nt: TGTGCCAGCAGTTACCGCCGCTCTGGAAACACCATATATTTT; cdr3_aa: CASSYRRSGNTIYF
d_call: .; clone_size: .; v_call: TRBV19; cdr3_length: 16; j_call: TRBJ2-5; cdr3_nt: TGTGCCAGTAGTCTAGGCGCGGGGAAGGGCCCAGAGACCCAGTACTTC; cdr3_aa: CASSLGAGKGPETQYF
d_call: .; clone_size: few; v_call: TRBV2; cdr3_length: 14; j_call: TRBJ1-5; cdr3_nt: TGTGCCAGCAGTGATACGGGAACCAATCAGCCCCAGCATTTT; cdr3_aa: CASSDTGTNQPQHF
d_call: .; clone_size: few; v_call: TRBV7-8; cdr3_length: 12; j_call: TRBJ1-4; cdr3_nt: TGTGCCAGCAGCCTGAACGATGAAAAACTGTTTTTT; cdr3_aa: CASSLNDEKLFF
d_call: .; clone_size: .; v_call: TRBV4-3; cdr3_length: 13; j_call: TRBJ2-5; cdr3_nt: TGCGCCAGCAGCCATATCCTTGCGGAGACCCAGTACTTC; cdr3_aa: CASSHILAETQYF
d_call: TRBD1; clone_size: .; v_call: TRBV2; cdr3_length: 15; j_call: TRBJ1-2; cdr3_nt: TGTGCCAGCAGTGACGAGGGGGCGGAATACTATGGCTACACCTTC; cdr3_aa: CASSDEGAEYYGYTF
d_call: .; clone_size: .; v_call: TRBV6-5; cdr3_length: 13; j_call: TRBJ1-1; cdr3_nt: TGTGCCAGCAGTTCGCACATGAACACTGAAGCTTTCTTT; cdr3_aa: CASSSHMNTEAFF
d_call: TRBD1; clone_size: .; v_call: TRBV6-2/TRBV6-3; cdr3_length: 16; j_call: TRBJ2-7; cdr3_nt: TGTGCCAGCAGTTACGGGGGACAGGGGAACTCCTACGAGCAGTACTTC; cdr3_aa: CASSYGGQGNSYEQYF
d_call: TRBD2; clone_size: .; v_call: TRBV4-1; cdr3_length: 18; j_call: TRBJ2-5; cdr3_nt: TGCGCCAGCAGCCAAGAAGTAGTCGCGGGGGGGAAGCAAGAGACCCAGTACTTC; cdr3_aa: CASSQEVVAGGKQETQYF
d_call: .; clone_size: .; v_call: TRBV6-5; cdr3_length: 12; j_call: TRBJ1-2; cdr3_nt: TGTGCCAGCAGAGGGCGAGCTTATGGCTACACCTTC; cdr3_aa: CASRGRAYGYTF
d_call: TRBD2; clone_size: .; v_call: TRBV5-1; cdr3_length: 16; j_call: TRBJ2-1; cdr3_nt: TGCGCCAGCAGCTTGGTTGCCAGCGGGGGGTACAATGAGCAGTTCTTC; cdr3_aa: CASSLVASGGYNEQFF
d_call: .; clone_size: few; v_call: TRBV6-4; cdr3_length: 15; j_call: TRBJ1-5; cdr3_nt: TGTGCCAGCAGCCCCGTAGGCAATAGCAATCAGCCCCAGCATTTT; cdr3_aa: CASSPVGNSNQPQHF
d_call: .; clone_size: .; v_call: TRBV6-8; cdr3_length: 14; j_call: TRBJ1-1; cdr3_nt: TGTGCCAGCATACAGGTTGTTACGAACACTGAAGCTTTCTTT; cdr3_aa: CASIQVVTNTEAFF
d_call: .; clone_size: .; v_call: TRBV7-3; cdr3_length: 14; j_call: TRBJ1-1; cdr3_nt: TGTGCCAGCAGCTTGGGGGGCGCATCCACTGAAGCTTTCTTT; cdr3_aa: CASSLGGASTEAFF